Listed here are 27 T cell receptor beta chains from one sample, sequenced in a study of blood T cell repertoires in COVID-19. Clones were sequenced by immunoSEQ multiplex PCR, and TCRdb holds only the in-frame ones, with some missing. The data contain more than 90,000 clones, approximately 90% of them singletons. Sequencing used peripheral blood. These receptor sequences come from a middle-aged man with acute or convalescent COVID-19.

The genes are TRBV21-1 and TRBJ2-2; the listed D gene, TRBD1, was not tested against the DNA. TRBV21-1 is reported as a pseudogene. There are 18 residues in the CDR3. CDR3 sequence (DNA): TGTGCCAGCAGCAAAGGGACAGGGAGGGAGGCGAACACCGGGGAGCTGTTTTTT. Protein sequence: CASSKGTGREANTGELFF.

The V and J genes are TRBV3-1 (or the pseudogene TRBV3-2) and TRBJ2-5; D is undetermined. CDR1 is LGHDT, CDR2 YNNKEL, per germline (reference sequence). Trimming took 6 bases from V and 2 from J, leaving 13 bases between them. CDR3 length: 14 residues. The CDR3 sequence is CASSLFGPQETQYF. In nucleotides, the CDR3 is TGTGCCAGCAGTCTTTTCGGTCCACAAGAGACCCAGTACTTC.

CDR3 nucleotides: TGTGCCAGCAGCTTATCTGGCGGGGGGGCCTATGAGCAGTTCTTC. Encoded protein: CASSLSGGGAYEQFF. This rearrangement joins TRBV7-6 to TRBJ2-1, with TRBD2 matching over 9 bases. The CDR3 has 15 residues. CDR1 is SGHVS and CDR2 is FNYEAQ in the germline V gene. V lost 2 bases to trimming and J lost 8 bases; unmatched junction nucleotides: 7.

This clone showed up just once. CDR3 residues: CASMRGSGNTIYF. CDR3 DNA sequence: TGTGCCAGCATGCGGGGCTCTGGAAACACCATATATTTT. V usage is TRBV2 and J usage is TRBJ1-3; no firm D call. Trimming left V 7 bases short and J 0 bases short, with 7 bases between. Germline V gene sequence: CDR1 SNHLY, CDR2 FYNNEI. This CDR3 contains 13 residues.

Written as DNA, the CDR3 is TGTGCCAGCAACCCGGGGGGGAGAGGAGCCAAAAACATTCAGTACTTC. This codes for CASNPGGRGAKNIQYF. The chain joins TRBV28 to TRBJ2-4, with 8 bases that match TRBD2. With V trimmed by 7 bases and J by 0 bases, 8 bases remained unmatched. CDR1 MDHEN and CDR2 SYDVKM come from the germline V gene. This CDR3 is built from 16 residues.

CDR3 DNA: TGTGCCAGTAGTGGGCAGCAAGAGACCCAGTACTTC. Its protein is CASSGQQETQYF. The chain employs TRBV19 and TRBJ2-5; the D is unclear. There are 12 residues in the CDR3. V lost 5 bases to trimming and J lost 2 bases, with 6 bases between them. The V gene's germline CDR1 is LNHDA and CDR2 SQIVND (reference sequence).

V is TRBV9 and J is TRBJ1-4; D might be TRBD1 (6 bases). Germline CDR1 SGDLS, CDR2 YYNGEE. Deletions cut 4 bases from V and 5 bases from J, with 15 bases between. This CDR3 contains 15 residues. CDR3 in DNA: TGTGCCAGCAGCACCCAGACAGGTTCGAATGAAAAACTGTTTTTT. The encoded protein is CASSTQTGSNEKLFF. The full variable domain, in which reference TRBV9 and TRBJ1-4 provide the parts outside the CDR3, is DSGVTQTPKHLITATGQRVTLRCSPRSGDLSVYWYQQSLDQGLQFLIQYYNGEERAKGNILERFSAQQFPDLHSELNLSSLELGDSALYFCASSTQTGSNEKLFFGSGTQLSVL.

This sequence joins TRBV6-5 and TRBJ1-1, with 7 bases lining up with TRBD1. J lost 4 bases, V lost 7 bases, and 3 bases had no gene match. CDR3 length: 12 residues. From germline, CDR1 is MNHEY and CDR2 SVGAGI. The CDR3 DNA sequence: TGTGCCAGCATCGACAGGGTCACTGAAGCTTTCTTT. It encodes CASIDRVTEAFF.

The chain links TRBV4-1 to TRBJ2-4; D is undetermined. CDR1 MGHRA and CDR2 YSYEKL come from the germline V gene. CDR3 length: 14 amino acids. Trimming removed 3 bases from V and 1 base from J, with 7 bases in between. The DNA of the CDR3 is TGCGCCAGCAGCCATATCCTCGCCAAAAACATTCAGTACTTC. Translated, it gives CASSHILAKNIQYF.

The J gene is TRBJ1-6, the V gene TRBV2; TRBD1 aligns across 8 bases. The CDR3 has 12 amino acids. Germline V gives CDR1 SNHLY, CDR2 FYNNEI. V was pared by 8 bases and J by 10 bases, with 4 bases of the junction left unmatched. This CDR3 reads CASGQGVSPLHF. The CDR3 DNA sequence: TGTGCCAGCGGACAGGGAGTCTCACCCCTCCACTTT.

This CDR3 is CASAPGQVYEQYF. DNA of the CDR3: TGTGCCAGCGCCCCGGGACAGGTCTACGAGCAGTACTTC. The rearrangement uses TRBV28 and TRBJ2-7; TRBD1 agrees at 8 bases. This CDR3 is built from 13 residues. Germline V gene data show CDR1 as MDHEN and CDR2 as SYDVKM. V was clipped by 8 bases and J by 3 bases; unmatched bases: 6.

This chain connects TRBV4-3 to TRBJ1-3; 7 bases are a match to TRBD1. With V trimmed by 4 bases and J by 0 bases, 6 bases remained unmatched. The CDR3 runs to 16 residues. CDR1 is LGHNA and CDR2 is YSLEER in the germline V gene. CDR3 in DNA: TGCGCCAGCAGCCTAACAGGGGATTTCTCTGGAAACACCATATATTTT. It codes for CASSLTGDFSGNTIYF.

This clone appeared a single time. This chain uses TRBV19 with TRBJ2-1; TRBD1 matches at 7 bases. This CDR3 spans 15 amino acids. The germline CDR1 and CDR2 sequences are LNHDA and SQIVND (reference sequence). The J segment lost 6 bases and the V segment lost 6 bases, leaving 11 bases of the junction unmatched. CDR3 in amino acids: CASRTGKGVANEQFF. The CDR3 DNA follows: TGTGCCAGTAGGACAGGGAAGGGTGTCGCCAATGAGCAGTTCTTC.

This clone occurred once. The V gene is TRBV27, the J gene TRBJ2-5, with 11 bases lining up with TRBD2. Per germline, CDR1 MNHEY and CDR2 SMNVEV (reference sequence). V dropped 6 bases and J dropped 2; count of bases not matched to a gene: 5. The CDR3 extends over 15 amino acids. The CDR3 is CASRALAGGQETQYF. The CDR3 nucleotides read TGTGCCAGCAGGGCCCTAGCGGGGGGACAAGAGACCCAGTACTTC.

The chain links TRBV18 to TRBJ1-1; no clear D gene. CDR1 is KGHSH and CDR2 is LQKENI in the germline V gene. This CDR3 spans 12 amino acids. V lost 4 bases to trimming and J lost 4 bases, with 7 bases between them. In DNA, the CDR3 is TGTGCCAGCTCACTAACTCGCACTGAAGCTTTCTTT. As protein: CASSLTRTEAFF.

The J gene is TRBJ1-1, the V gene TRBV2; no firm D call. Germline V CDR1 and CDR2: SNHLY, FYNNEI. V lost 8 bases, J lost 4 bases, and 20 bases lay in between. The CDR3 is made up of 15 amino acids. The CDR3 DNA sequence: TGTGCCAGCCGCGGGGTACCGGGCGGTGTCACTGAAGCTTTCTTT. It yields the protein CASRGVPGGVTEAFF.

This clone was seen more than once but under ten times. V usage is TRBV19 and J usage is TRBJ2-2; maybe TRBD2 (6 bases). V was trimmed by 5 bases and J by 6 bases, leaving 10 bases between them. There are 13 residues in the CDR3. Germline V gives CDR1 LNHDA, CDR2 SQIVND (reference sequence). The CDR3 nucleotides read TGTGCCAGTAGTCACGGGGGTCCCGGGGAGCTGTTTTTT. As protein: CASSHGGPGELFF.

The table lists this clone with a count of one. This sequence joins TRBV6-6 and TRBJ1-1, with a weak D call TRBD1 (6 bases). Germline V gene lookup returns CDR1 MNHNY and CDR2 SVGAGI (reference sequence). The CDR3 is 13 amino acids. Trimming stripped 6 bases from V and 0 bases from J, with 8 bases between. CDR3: CASRQGLNTEAFF. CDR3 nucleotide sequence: TGTGCCAGCAGGCAGGGGCTGAACACTGAAGCTTTCTTT.

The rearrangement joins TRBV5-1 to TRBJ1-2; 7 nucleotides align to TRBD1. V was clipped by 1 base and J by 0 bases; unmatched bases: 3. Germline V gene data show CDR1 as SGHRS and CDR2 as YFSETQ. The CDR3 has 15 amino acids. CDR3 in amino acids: CASSLTGEPNYGYTF. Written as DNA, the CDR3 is TGCGCCAGCAGCTTGACAGGGGAGCCTAACTATGGCTACACCTTC.

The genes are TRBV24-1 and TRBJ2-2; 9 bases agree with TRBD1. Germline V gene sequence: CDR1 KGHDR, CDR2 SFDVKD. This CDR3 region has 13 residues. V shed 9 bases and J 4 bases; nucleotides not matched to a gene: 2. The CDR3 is CATAQGATGELFF. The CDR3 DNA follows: TGTGCCACCGCACAGGGGGCCACCGGGGAGCTGTTTTTT.

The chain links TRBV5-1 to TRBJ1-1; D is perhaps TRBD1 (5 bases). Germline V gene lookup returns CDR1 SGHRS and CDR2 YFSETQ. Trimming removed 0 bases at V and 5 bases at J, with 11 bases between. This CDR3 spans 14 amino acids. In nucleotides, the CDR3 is TGCGCCAGCAGCTTGGGCGGGGGGGAGACTGAAGCTTTCTTT. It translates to CASSLGGGETEAFF.

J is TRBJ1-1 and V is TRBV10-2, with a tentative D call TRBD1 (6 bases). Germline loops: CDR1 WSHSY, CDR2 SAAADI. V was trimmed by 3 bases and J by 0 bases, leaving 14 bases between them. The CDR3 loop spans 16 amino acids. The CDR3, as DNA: TGCGCCAGCAGTGACGGAGACAGGTGGGTGAACACTGAAGCTTTCTTT. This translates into CASSDGDRWVNTEAFF.

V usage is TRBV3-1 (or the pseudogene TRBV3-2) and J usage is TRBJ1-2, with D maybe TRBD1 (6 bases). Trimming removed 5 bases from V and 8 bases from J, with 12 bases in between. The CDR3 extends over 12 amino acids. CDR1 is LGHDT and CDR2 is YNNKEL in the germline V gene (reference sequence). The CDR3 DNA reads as TGTGCCAGCAGCGCCCGGACAGCCGGCTACACCTTC. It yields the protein CASSARTAGYTF.

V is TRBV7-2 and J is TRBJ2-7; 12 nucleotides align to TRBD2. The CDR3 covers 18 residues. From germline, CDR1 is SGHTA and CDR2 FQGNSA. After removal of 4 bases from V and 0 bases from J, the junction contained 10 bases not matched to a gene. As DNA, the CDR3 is TGTGCCAGCAGCTCCGCTAGGACTAGCGGGGCGAGCTCCTACGAGCAGTACTTC. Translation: CASSSARTSGASSYEQYF.

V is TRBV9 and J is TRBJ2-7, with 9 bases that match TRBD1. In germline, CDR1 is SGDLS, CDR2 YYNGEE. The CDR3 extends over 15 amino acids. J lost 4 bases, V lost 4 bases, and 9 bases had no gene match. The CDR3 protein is CASSPLGQGTYEQYF. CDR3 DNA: TGTGCCAGCAGCCCACTGGGACAGGGAACTTACGAGCAGTACTTC.

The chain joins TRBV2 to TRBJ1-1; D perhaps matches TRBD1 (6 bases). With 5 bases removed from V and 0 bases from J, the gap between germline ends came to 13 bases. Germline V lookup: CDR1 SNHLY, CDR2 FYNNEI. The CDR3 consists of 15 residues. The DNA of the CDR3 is TGTGCCAGCAGTCTTGACAGGAGCCTGAACACTGAAGCTTTCTTT. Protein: CASSLDRSLNTEAFF.

DNA of the CDR3: TGCGCCAGCAGCTTATCCGGGACAGGGGTCACTGAAGCTTTCTTT. Amino acid sequence: CASSLSGTGVTEAFF. The rearrangement links TRBV5-1 to TRBJ1-1; 10 positions agree with TRBD1. Germline assignment: CDR1 SGHRS and CDR2 YFSETQ. The CDR3 covers 15 residues. V was pared by 2 bases and J by 4 bases, with 5 bases of the junction left unmatched.